The clone carrying this TCR beta chain was seen a single time. This record comes from a study of blood T cell repertoires in COVID-19. In the study overall: The United States, Italy and Spain provided the acute and convalescent COVID-19 samples.

This CDR3 spans 14 amino acids. The J segment lost 2 bases and the V segment lost 7 bases, leaving 5 bases of the junction unmatched. From germline, CDR1 is MGHRA and CDR2 YSYEKL. In the original analysis: How many nucleated cells were present was estimated from reference gene primer amplification. The assay was immunoSEQ multiplex PCR, and TCRdb's table has in-frame clones only and misses some. The D gene and trimming were derived from the DNA, and the V and J assignments and clone size from that table. This table holds about 80,000 clones, less than 85% found once. The source material was peripheral blood. The chain combines TRBV4-1 with TRBJ1-3; 7 bases align to TRBD1. This receptor was taken from a man aged 70-80 years with active or convalescent COVID-19. The CDR3 reads CASTDDRAGNTIYF. CDR3 coding DNA: TGCGCCAGCACCGATGACAGGGCTGGAAACACCATATATTTT.